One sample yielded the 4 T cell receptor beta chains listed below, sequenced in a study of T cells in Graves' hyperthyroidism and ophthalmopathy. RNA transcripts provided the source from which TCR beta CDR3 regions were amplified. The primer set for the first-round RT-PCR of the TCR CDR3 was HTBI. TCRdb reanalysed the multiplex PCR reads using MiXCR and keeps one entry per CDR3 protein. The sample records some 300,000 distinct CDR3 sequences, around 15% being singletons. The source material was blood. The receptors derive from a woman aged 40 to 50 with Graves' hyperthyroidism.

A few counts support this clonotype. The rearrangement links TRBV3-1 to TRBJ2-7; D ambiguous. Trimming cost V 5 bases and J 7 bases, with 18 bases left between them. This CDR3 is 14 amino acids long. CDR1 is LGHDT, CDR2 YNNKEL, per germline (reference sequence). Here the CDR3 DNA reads TGTGCCAGCAGCACCAGACACAACCCCGGGGAGCAGTACTTC. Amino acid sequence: CASSTRHNPGEQYF.

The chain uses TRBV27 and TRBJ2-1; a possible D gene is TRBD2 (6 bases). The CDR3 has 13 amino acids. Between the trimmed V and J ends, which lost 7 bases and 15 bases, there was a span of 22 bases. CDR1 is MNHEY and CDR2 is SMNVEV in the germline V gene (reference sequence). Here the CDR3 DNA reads TGTGCCAGCACTTCTCGGGACTCCGTTGATGTGTTCTTC. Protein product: CASTSRDSVDVFF.

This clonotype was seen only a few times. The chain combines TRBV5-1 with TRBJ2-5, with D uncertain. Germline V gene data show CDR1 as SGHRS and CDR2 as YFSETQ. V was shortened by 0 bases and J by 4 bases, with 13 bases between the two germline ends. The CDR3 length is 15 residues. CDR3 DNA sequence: TGCGCCAGCAGCTTGGAGGCAGGACCCGGAGAGACCCAGTACTTC. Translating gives CASSLEAGPGETQYF.

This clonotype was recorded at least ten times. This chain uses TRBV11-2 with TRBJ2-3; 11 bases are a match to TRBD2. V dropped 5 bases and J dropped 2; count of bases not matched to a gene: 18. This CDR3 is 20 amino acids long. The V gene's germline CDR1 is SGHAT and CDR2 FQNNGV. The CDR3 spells CASSQPLAGDADSITDTQYF. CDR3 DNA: TGTGCCAGCAGCCAGCCACTAGCGGGAGACGCCGACTCGATCACAGATACGCAGTATTTT.